Shown below are 7 T cell receptor beta chains from a single sample sequenced in a study of radiation and T cells in renal cell carcinoma. Time point of the sample: baseline pretreatment blood. Indicated treatment: 15 Gy SBRT to primary tumor, nephrectomy 4 weeks later. Profiled with immunoSEQ multiplex PCR; TCRdb holds only in-frame clones, not every one. This sample has more than 140,000 clones, with 83% found just once. The source material was blood, sampled from a patient whose treatment included radiotherapy and nephrectomy. The receptors derive from a woman between 45 and 60 years old with renal cell carcinoma.

This chain connects TRBV6-6 to TRBJ1-5, with 9 nucleotides matching TRBD1. The CDR3 has 15 residues. The germline gives CDR1 MNHNY, CDR2 SVGAGI (reference sequence). J lost 5 bases, V lost 5 bases, and 7 bases had no gene match. CDR3 DNA sequence: TGTGCCAGCAGTACGGAAACAGGGGGCTATCAGCCCCAGCATTTT. It is translated as CASSTETGGYQPQHF.

The chain joins TRBV12-5 to TRBJ2-5; D remains unclear. V was clipped by 2 bases and J by 5 bases, with 9 bases between them. The CDR3 runs 13 residues. Germline V lookup: CDR1 LGHNT, CDR2 FRNRAP. For the CDR3, the DNA is TGTGCTAGTGGTTTGTTCGGGTGGGAGACCCAGTACTTC. The encoded protein is CASGLFGWETQYF. Based on the CDR3 plus reference TRBV12-5 and TRBJ2-5, the full variable domain is DARVTQTPRHKVTEMGQEVTMRCQPILGHNTVFWYRQTMMQGLELLAYFRNRAPLDDSGMPKDRFSAEMPDATLATLKIQPSEPRDSAVYFCASGLFGWETQYFGPGTRLLVL.

V usage is TRBV19 and J usage is TRBJ1-1; D is perhaps TRBD1 (5 bases). Germline CDR1 reads LNHDA; CDR2 reads SQIVND (reference sequence). The CDR3 extends over 13 amino acids. V lost 3 bases and J 6 bases, leaving 11 bases between the germline ends. CDR3 sequence reads: CASSMGPGAEAFF. DNA for the CDR3: TGTGCCAGTAGTATGGGGCCGGGGGCTGAAGCTTTCTTT.

The genes are TRBV27 and TRBJ2-7, with D possibly called TRBD1 or TRBD2 (5 bases each). V was shortened by 5 bases and J by 0 bases, with 8 bases between the two germline ends. CDR1 MNHEY and CDR2 SMNVEV come from the germline V gene (reference sequence). The CDR3 loop spans 13 amino acids. The CDR3 coding sequence is TGTGCCAGCAGTGGGGACGGCTCCTACGAGCAGTACTTC. This gives the protein CASSGDGSYEQYF.

The V call is TRBV7-9, the J call TRBJ2-5; 10 bases are shared with TRBD2. This CDR3 comprises 16 residues. CDR1 is SEHNR and CDR2 is FQNEAQ in the germline V gene (reference sequence). J gave up 4 bases and V 3 bases, and 8 bases lay outside the gene matches. CDR3 sequence reads: CASSFLAGDLGETQYF. CDR3 nucleotides: TGTGCCAGCAGCTTCCTAGCGGGAGATTTGGGAGAGACCCAGTACTTC.

This clone was seen a few times. The rearrangement joins TRBV20-1 to TRBJ1-2; 7 bases align to TRBD1. J was trimmed by 6 bases and V by 8 bases; bases with no gene match: 6. The CDR3 totals 11 residues. Germline CDR1 DFQATT, CDR2 SNEGSKA (reference sequence). The CDR3 protein is CSYMTGNGYTF. In DNA, the CDR3 is TGCAGTTATATGACAGGGAATGGCTACACCTTC.

V is TRBV9 and J is TRBJ2-7; D remains ambiguous. Germline V gene data show CDR1 as SGDLS and CDR2 as YYNGEE. The CDR3 is made up of 11 amino acids. Trimming removed 0 bases from V and 6 bases from J, with 4 bases in between. In nucleotides, the CDR3 is TGTGCCAGCAGCGTAGTCGGCGAGCAGTACTTC. Its protein is CASSVVGEQYF.